Listed below are T cell receptor beta chains from one sample, sequenced in a study of T-cell reconstitution after alpha-beta-depleted transplantation in children. TCRdb processed the PCR reads anew with MiXCR; each CDR3 protein has one entry. The data show some 550,000 distinct CDR3 sequences, with roughly 23% seen just once and 13% to 15% held by the top ten. The specimen comprised PBMCs, mostly from graft donor cells, sampled 360 days after TCRalphabeta/CD19-depleted stem cell transplant. The receptors derive from a boy in the first two years of life who had a stem cell transplant for acute myeloid leukemia, so the T cells may come from the graft donor. The CDR3 runs from the conserved cysteine through the conserved F or W. Each record gives: V gene, J gene, D gene, clone size, CDR3 protein, CDR3 DNA. The D gene is left open where the match is weak. Clone size is shown for a subset of rows, as once, few, many or a class of expanded clone.

>TRBV7-2|TRBJ1-4|TRBD1|few
CASSLAGQGAYEKLFF
TGTGCCAGCAGCTTAGCGGGGCAGGGGGCATATGAAAAACTGTTTTTT
>TRBV5-1|TRBJ1-4|.|.
CASSPGLRGNEKLFF
TGCGCCAGCAGCCCGGGACTTCGGGGTAATGAAAAACTGTTTTTT
>TRBV7-2|TRBJ2-2|.|.
CASNGEPIGELFF
TGTGCCAGCAATGGGGAACCGATCGGGGAGCTGTTTTTT
>TRBV5-1|TRBJ2-7|.|.
CASTTPKSYEQYF
TGCGCCAGCACCACACCGAAATCCTACGAGCAGTACTTC
>TRBV20-1|TRBJ1-1|TRBD1|many
CSAEDRLNTEAFF
TGCAGTGCTGAGGACAGGCTGAACACTGAAGCTTTCTTT
>TRBV7-2|TRBJ2-7|TRBD2|.
CASSYGGGIEQYF
TGTGCCAGCAGTTACGGGGGAGGGATCGAGCAGTACTTC
>TRBV12-3/TRBV12-4|TRBJ1-1|TRBD1|many
CASKGTGNRAFF
TGTGCCAGCAAGGGGACAGGGAACCGAGCTTTCTTT
>TRBV10-3|TRBJ1-4|.|many
CAISGVGTNEKLFF
TGTGCCATCAGTGGAGTCGGGACTAATGAAAAACTGTTTTTT
>TRBV6-5|TRBJ2-5|TRBD1|.
CASSYRGQGAGKTQYF
TGTGCCAGCAGTTACCGGGGACAGGGGGCAGGAAAGACCCAGTACTTC
>TRBV6-6|TRBJ1-1|TRBD1|many
CASRDRVEAFF
TGTGCCAGCAGAGACAGGGTAGAAGCTTTCTTT
>TRBV7-3|TRBJ2-1|TRBD2|many
CASSYSGGNEQFF
TGTGCCAGCAGCTATAGCGGGGGTAATGAGCAGTTCTTC
>TRBV3-1|TRBJ2-7|.|many
CASSPTVEDTSYEQYF
TGTGCCAGCAGCCCAACGGTGGAGGACACATCCTACGAGCAGTACTTC
>TRBV29-1|TRBJ2-5|TRBD2|many
CSVGLGLVRETQYF
TGCAGCGTGGGACTAGGTCTGGTACGAGAGACCCAGTACTTC
>TRBV20-1|TRBJ2-5|TRBD2|many
CSALQLTSGVETQYF
TGCAGTGCTCTCCAGCTGACTAGCGGGGTCGAGACCCAGTACTTC
>TRBV25-1|TRBJ2-2|TRBD1|many
CASRGTGGVTGELFF
TGTGCCAGCAGGGGGACAGGGGGCGTAACTGGGGAGCTGTTTTTT